This T cell receptor beta chain is drawn from a study of response to subunit inactivated influenza vaccine. Germline V gene lookup returns CDR1 MDHEN and CDR2 SYDVKM. This CDR3 has 18 residues. V lost 5 bases, J lost 0 bases, and 11 bases stayed unmatched. This clonotype was seen a handful of times. From the RT-PCR reads, TCRdb called clonotypes with MiXCR, one entry per CDR3 protein. The sample consists of around 580,000 distinct CDR3 sequences, about 12% of them appearing once. This TCR came from a man in his fifties who received an inactivated influenza vaccine. The chain has TRBV28 and TRBJ2-5, with 11 bases fitting TRBD2. Sequencing was performed on PBMCs from blood, taken on the day of vaccination. The DNA for the CDR3 is TGTGCCAGCAGTACCCCTCCGGGACTAGCGGACAACCAAGAGACCCAGTACTTC. This translates into CASSTPPGLADNQETQYF.